This TCR beta chain was identified during a study of blood T cell repertoires in COVID-19. Study summary: In each case, the material was cDNA or gDNA derived from T cells, B-cell-depleted T cells, or PBMCs.

V was clipped by 5 bases and J by 0 bases; unmatched bases: 4. The CDR3 is 14 amino acids. CDR1 and CDR2 (germline): SQVTM, ANQGSEA. Assay used: immunoSEQ multiplex PCR; TCRdb lists only in-frame clones, some missing. This table holds about 380,000 clones, more than 75% found once. Assignment of participants to cohorts was predicated upon participant-reported clinical history. For recovered donors of Cohort 3, there were two negative PCRs, clearance, or symptom resolution. The V and J genes are TRBV29-1 and TRBJ1-3, with 7 bases lining up with TRBD1. Sequencing used PBMCs or T cells enriched from blood (not recorded which). The receptor was derived from a woman in her thirties who had recovered from COVID-19. The CDR3 coding sequence is TGCAGCGTTTACCGGGACAGCTCTGGAAACACCATATATTTT. It yields the protein CSVYRDSSGNTIYF.